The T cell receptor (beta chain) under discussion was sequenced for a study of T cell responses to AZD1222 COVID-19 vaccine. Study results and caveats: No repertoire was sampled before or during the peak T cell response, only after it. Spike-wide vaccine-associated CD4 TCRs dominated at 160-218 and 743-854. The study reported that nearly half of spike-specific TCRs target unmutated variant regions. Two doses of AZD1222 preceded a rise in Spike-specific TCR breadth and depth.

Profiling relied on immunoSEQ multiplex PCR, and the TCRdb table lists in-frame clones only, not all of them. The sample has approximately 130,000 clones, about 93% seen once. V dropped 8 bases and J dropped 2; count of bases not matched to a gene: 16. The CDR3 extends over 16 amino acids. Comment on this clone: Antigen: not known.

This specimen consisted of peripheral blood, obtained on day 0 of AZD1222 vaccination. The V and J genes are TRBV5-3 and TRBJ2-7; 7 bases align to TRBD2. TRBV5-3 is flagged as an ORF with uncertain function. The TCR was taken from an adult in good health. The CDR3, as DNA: TGTGCCAGTACCGAGCGGGGAACAGAGAGTCCCTACGAGCAGTACTTC. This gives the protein CASTERGTESPYEQYF.